Presented here are 18 T cell receptor beta chains from one specimen sequenced in a study of patients and donors after allogeneic stem cell transplantation. MiXCR, applied by TCRdb to the RT-PCR reads, yields one record per CDR3 protein. The table includes over 400,000 distinct CDR3 sequences, 16% detected once. Sequencing input: blood, either unsorted or a sorted T cell fraction (not recorded which). Every receptor here comes from a human donor who was either an allogeneic HSCT recipient or a stem cell or donor lymphocyte infusion donor (not recorded which). It is not recorded whose cells these are; they may come from a transplant donor.

CDR3 residues: CASSQGPRGGYEQYF. CDR3 bases: TGCGCCAGCAGCCAGGGGCCCCGTGGGGGCTACGAGCAGTACTTC. The chain employs TRBV4-3 and TRBJ2-7; D assignment may be TRBD1 or TRBD2 (5 bases each). V shed 3 bases and J shed 3 bases, with 15 bases lying between them. Germline V CDR1 and CDR2: LGHNA, YSLEER. CDR3 length equals 15 residues.

The chain employs TRBV9 and TRBJ2-2; D unclear. V dropped 3 bases and J dropped 7 bases, with 10 bases sitting between them. This CDR3 comprises 13 residues. Germline V gene sequence: CDR1 SGDLS, CDR2 YYNGEE. CDR3 sequence: CASSGRVGGELFF. DNA for the CDR3: TGTGCCAGCAGCGGTAGGGTTGGCGGGGAGCTGTTTTTT.

In its sample, this clonotype was seen a few times. The chain combines TRBV20-1 with TRBJ2-1; D tentatively fits TRBD1 or TRBD2 (5 bases each). Germline CDR1 and CDR2: DFQATT and SNEGSKA (reference sequence). Trimming pared 5 bases from V and 8 bases from J, leaving 19 bases between. The CDR3 is 14 residues long. CDR3 nucleotide sequence: TGCAGTGCTCCCGGGACCCAAAGGGCCCATGAGCAGTTCTTC. It is translated as CSAPGTQRAHEQFF.

This clonotype was found once. This chain links TRBV5-1 with TRBJ2-5; D possibly uses TRBD1 or TRBD2 (6 bases each). The CDR3 is 13 amino acids. Trimming removed 2 bases at V and 4 bases at J, with 9 bases between. Germline CDR1 SGHRS, CDR2 YFSETQ. This chain's CDR3 is CASSFGGRETQYF. The DNA of the CDR3 is TGCGCCAGCAGCTTTGGGGGGCGAGAGACCCAGTACTTC.

The genes are TRBV5-1 and TRBJ1-4, with D perhaps matching TRBD1 (6 bases). Germline V lookup: CDR1 SGHRS, CDR2 YFSETQ. This CDR3 is built from 16 residues. Trimming took off 2 bases at V and 0 bases at J, with 11 bases between the two ends. In DNA, the CDR3 is TGCGCCAGCAGCTTAAAACAGGGAGCAACTAATGAAAAACTGTTTTTT. Protein sequence: CASSLKQGATNEKLFF.

There are many counts of this clonotype. One end of the junction varies from germline; a read error may be responsible. V and J are TRBV20-1 and TRBJ2-5, with 11 bases lining up with TRBD2. This CDR3 region has 14 residues. Germline values: CDR1 DFQATT, CDR2 SNEGSKA (reference sequence). This chain's CDR3 is CSARGHVAGGLENF. DNA of the CDR3: TGCAGTGCTAGAGGCCACGTAGCGGGGGGGCTCGAGAACTTC.

This clonotype was counted at least ten times. CDR3 region: CATAPSGGAYNEQFF. The CDR3 DNA sequence: TGTGCCACCGCCCCCAGCGGGGGGGCCTACAATGAGCAGTTCTTC. This chain joins TRBV12-3 or TRBV12-4 and TRBJ2-1, with 10 bases lining up with TRBD2. Trimming at V came to 10 bases and at J to 2 bases, leaving 8 bases not matched to a gene. This CDR3 is built from 15 residues.

This clonotype came up a few times. The CDR3 sequence: CASSQRDRGFYEQYF. The CDR3 DNA is TGTGCCAGCAGCCAAAGGGACAGGGGTTTCTACGAGCAGTACTTC. The V and J genes are TRBV14 and TRBJ2-7; 10 bases map to TRBD1. Germline CDR1 SGHDN, CDR2 FVKESK. V was clipped by 2 bases and J by 3 bases; unmatched bases: 4. This CDR3 region has 15 residues.

The V call is TRBV7-9, the J call TRBJ1-2; 7 nucleotides align to TRBD1. CDR1 and CDR2 (germline): SEHNR, FQNEAQ (reference sequence). The J segment lost 3 bases and the V segment lost 3 bases, leaving 4 bases of the junction unmatched. The CDR3 covers 14 residues. CDR3 residues: CASSLFGTDYGYTF. The CDR3 DNA reads TGTGCCAGCAGCTTGTTCGGGACAGACTATGGCTACACCTTC.

V gene TRBV12-3 or TRBV12-4 combines with J gene TRBJ2-1; 7 bases are a match to TRBD1. Trimming took 6 bases from V and 8 from J; bases not matched to a gene: 7. This CDR3 is 13 amino acids long. Written as DNA, the CDR3 is TGTGCCAGCAGGCCCGGGACAGTCGATGAGCAGTTCTTC. Residues: CASRPGTVDEQFF.

This clonotype came up many times. This chain uses TRBV24-1 with TRBJ2-1; D may be TRBD1 (6 bases). The ends were cut back, 3 bases at V and 4 bases at J, with 15 bases in the middle. From germline, CDR1 is KGHDR and CDR2 SFDVKD. The CDR3 is made up of 16 amino acids. This chain's CDR3 is CATSDPQGSPYNEQFF. The CDR3 coding sequence is TGTGCCACCAGTGATCCCCAGGGGTCCCCTTACAATGAGCAGTTCTTC.

The V gene is TRBV29-1, the J gene TRBJ2-2; D remains ambiguous. This CDR3 has 10 amino acids. The germline V and J ends were trimmed by 1 base and 7 bases, with 1 base remaining between them. Germline values: CDR1 SQVTM, CDR2 ANQGSEA. The CDR3 DNA reads as TGCAGCGTTGAAGTCGGGGAGCTGTTTTTT. Protein: CSVEVGELFF.

This clonotype was seen a few times. V and J are TRBV20-1 and TRBJ2-7; no firm D call. This CDR3 region has 13 residues. Trimming removed 5 bases at V and 2 bases at J, with 13 bases between. Germline V gives CDR1 DFQATT, CDR2 SNEGSKA (reference sequence). This chain's CDR3 is CSAYADATYEQYF. DNA for the CDR3: TGCAGTGCTTACGCTGACGCGACCTACGAGCAGTACTTC.

This clonotype was counted many times. The chain combines TRBV11-2 with TRBJ2-3; possible D gene TRBD1, 5 bases. The CDR3 has 15 amino acids. Germline CDR1 reads SGHAT; CDR2 reads FQNNGV. V lost 5 bases to trimming and J lost 1 base, with 13 bases between them. The DNA for the CDR3 is TGTGCCAGCAGCACACAGGTGAAAGGCACAGATACGCAGTATTTT. It specifies CASSTQVKGTDTQYF.

This clonotype has a count of ten or more. An end of the junction does not agree with germline; a read error may underlie this. The chain has TRBV5-1 and TRBJ2-2; TRBD2 aligns across 7 bases. This CDR3 is built from 15 residues. CDR1 SGHRS and CDR2 YFSETQ come from the germline V gene. The CDR3, as DNA: TGTGCCAGCAGCTTAGGACTAGCGAACACCGGGGAGCTGTTTTTT. Translating it yields CASSLGLANTGELFF.

The chain has TRBV12-3 or TRBV12-4 and TRBJ2-2; D unresolved. The CDR3 consists of 14 residues. V was cut by 3 bases and J by 4 bases, with 9 bases left in between. CDR3 DNA: TGTGCCAGCAGTTTCCGGGTCCTCACCGGGGAGCTGTTTTTT. This gives the protein CASSFRVLTGELFF.

V and J are TRBV3-1 and TRBJ2-5, with D possibly TRBD2 on 6 matching bases. The CDR3 sequence is 16 residues long. Trimming took 1 base from V and 3 from J, leaving 15 bases between them. In germline, CDR1 is LGHDT, CDR2 YNNKEL (reference sequence). Here the CDR3 DNA reads TGTGCCAGCAGCCAAGGGGACCGGACTATTAAAGAGACCCAGTACTTC. Its translation is CASSQGDRTIKETQYF.

CDR3 region: CASSYRRQGEQYF. In nucleotides, the CDR3 is TGTGCCAGCAGTTACCGGAGACAGGGAGAGCAGTACTTC. This chain uses TRBV6-2 or TRBV6-3 with TRBJ2-7; 7 nucleotides agree with TRBD1. The CDR3 loop spans 13 amino acids. V lost 2 bases, J lost 7 bases, and 5 bases stayed unmatched. Germline assignment: CDR1 MNHEY and CDR2 SVGEGT.